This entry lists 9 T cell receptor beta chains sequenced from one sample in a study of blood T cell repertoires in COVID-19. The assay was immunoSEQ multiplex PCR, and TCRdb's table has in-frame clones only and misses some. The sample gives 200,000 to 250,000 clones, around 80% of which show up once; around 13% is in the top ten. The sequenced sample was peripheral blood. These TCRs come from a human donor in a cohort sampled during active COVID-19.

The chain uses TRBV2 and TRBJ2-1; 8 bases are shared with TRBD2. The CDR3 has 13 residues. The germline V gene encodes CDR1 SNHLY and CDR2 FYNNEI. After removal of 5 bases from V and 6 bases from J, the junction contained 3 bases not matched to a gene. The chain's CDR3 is CASSLAGFNEQFF. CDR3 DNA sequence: TGTGCCAGCAGTCTAGCGGGTTTCAATGAGCAGTTCTTC.

CDR3 residues: CASSEPSDTSRYF. DNA for the CDR3: TGTGCCAGCAGTGAACCCAGTGACACTAGTCGGTACTTC. The chain carries TRBV6-1 and TRBJ2-7, with D possibly being TRBD2 (5 bases). The germline CDR1 and CDR2 sequences are MNHNS and SASEGT. CDR3 length equals 13 residues. The V end was cut by 2 bases, the J end by 12 bases, with 17 bases between.

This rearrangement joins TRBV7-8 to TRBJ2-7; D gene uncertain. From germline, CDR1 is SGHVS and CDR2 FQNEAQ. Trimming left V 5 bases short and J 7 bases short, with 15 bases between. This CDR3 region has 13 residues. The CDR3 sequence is CASSPRPGTEQYF. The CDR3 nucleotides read TGTGCCAGCAGCCCGAGACCAGGAACGGAGCAGTACTTC.

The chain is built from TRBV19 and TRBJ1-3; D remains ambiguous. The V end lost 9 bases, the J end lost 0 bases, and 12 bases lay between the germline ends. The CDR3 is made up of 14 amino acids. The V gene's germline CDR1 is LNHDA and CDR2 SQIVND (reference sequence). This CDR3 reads CASARPGSGNTIYF. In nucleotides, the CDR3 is TGTGCCAGCGCCCGTCCGGGCTCTGGAAACACCATATATTTT.

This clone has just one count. The CDR3 sequence: CAISESGSSGKNEQFF. CDR3 in DNA: TGTGCCATCAGTGAGTCTGGCTCCAGCGGGAAGAATGAGCAGTTCTTC. The chain links TRBV10-3 to TRBJ2-1; TRBD2 matches at 7 bases. Looked up from germline, CDR1 is ENHRY and CDR2 is SYGVKD. V trimming: 0 bases; J trimming: 7 bases; junction bases outside the gene matches: 9. The CDR3 loop spans 16 amino acids.

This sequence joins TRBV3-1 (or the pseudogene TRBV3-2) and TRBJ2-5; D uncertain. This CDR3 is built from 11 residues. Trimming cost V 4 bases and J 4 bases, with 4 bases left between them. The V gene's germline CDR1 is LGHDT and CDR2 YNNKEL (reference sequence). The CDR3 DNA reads TGTGCCAGCAGCCTTCTAGAGACCCAGTACTTC. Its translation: CASSLLETQYF.

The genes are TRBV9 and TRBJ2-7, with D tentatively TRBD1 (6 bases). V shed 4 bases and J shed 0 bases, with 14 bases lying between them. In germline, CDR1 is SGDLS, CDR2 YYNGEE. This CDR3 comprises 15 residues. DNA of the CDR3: TGTGCCAGCAGCCAGGGGTGGGGGAGCTCCTACGAGCAGTACTTC. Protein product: CASSQGWGSSYEQYF.

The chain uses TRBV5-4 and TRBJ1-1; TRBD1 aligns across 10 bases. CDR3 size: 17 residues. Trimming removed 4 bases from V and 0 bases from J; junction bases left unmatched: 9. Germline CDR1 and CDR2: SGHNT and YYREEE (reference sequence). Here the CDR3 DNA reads TGTGCCAGCAGCCGGACAGGGGGGACGGGTCTGAACACTGAAGCTTTCTTT. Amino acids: CASSRTGGTGLNTEAFF.

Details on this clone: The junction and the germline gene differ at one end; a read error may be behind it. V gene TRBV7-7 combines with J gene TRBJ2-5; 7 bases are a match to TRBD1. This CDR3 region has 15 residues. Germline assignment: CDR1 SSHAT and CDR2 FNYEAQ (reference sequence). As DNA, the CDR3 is TGTGCTAGCAGCTTAGACAGGGACGTCGGGGAGACCCAGTACTTC. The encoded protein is CASSLDRDVGETQYF.